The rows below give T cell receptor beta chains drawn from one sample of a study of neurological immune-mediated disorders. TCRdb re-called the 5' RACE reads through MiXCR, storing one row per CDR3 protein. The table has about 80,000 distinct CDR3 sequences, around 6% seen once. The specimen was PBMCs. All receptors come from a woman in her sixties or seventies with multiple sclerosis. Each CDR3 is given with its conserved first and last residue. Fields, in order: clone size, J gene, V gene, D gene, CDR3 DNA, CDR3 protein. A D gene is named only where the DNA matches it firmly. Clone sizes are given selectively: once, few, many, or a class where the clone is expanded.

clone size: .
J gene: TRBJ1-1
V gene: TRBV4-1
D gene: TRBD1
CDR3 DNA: TGCGCCAGCAGCTCTCGGGACAGGGGGAGGGGTGAAGCTTTCTTT
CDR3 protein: CASSSRDRGRGEAFF

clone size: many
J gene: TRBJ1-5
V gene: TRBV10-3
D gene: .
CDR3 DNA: TGTGCCACCGGGGCGGCAGGGGGCAATCAGCCCCAGCATTTT
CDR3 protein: CATGAAGGNQPQHF

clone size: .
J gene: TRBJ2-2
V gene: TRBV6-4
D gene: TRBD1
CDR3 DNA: TGTGCCAGCAGTGTTGGCAGGGGGCAGGCCGGGGAGCTGTTTTTT
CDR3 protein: CASSVGRGQAGELFF

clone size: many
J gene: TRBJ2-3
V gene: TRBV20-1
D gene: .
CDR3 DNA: TGCAGTGCCGTGGGGCCGGGCACAGATACGCAGTATTTT
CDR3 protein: CSAVGPGTDTQYF

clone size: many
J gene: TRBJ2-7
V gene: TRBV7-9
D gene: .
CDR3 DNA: TGTGCCAGCAGCTTAGCCGGGACCCGCGGGTACGAGCAGTACTTC
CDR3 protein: CASSLAGTRGYEQYF

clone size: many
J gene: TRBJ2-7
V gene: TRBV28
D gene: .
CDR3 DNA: TGTGCCAGCAGGGACAGAGCCTACGAGCAGTACTTC
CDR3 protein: CASRDRAYEQYF

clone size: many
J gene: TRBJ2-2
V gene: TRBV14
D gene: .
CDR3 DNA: TGTGCCAGCAGCCAGGCGTCTCACACCGGGGAGCTGTTTTTT
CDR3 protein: CASSQASHTGELFF

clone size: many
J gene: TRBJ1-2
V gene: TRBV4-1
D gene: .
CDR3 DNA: TGCGCCAGCAGCCAAATCTTCACAGGGCTGAACTATGGCTACACCTTC
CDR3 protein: CASSQIFTGLNYGYTF

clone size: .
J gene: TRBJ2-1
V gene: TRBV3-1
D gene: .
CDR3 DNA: TGTGCCAGCAGTTGGGACCTGAGGGATGAGCAGTTCTTC
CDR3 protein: CASSWDLRDEQFF

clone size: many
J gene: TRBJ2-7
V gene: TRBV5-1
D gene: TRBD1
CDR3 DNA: TGCGCCAGCAGCTCAACGGGACAGGGAGCCCACGAGCAGTACTTC
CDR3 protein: CASSSTGQGAHEQYF

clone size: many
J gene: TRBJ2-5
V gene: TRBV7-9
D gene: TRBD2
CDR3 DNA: TGTGCCAGCAGCATTACTAGCGGCCAAGAGACCCAGTACTTC
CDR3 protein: CASSITSGQETQYF

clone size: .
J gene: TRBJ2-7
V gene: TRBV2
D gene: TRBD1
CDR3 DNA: TGTGCCACCCGTCCGGGTCCGGACAGGGCCTCCTACGAGCAGTACTTC
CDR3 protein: CATRPGPDRASYEQYF

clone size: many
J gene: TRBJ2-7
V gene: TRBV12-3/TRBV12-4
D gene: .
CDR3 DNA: TGTGCCAGCAGTTTAGGCGGACGGACCTACGAGCAGTACTTC
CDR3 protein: CASSLGGRTYEQYF

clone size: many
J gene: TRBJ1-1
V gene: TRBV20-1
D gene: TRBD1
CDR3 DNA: TGCAGTGCTAGGTCCGGGACAGGGGGCGGGGGTCTCGCTGAAGCTTTCTTT
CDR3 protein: CSARSGTGGGGLAEAFF

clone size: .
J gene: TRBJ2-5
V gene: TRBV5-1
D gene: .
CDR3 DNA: TGCGCCAGCACTTGGGGGCAGACTCAAGAGACCCAGTACTTC
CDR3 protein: CASTWGQTQETQYF

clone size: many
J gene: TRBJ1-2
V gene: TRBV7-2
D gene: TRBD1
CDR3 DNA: TGTGCCAGCAGCCAGGGGGGCGCGTCCACCCTCTATGGCTACACCTTC
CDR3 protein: CASSQGGASTLYGYTF

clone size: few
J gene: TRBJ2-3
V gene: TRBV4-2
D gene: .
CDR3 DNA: TGTGCCAGCAGCCGCCGGGGCGAACCCGCAGATACGCAGTATTTT
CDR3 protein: CASSRRGEPADTQYF

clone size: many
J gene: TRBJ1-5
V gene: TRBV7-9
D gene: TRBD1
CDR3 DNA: TGTGCCAGCAGCTCACTCAAAACAGGGGGCGGCGATCAGCCCCAGCATTTT
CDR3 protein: CASSSLKTGGGDQPQHF

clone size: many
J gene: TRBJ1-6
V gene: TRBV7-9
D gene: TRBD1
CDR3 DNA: TGTGCCAGCAGTTACTTACAGGGGGCGGGTCTCGATTCACCCCTCCACTTT
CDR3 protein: CASSYLQGAGLDSPLHF

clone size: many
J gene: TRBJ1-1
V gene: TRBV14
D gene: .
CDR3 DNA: TGTGCCAGCAGCCCAACAAGAACAGGGAGGGCTGAAGCTTTCTTT
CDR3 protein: CASSPTRTGRAEAFF

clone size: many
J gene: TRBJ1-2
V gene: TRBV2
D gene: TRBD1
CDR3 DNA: TGTGCCAGCAGGAACCCCCAGCGGACAGGGTATCGAGGCTACACCTTC
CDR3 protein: CASRNPQRTGYRGYTF

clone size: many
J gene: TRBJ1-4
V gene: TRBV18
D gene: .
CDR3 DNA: TGTGCCAGCTCACCAAAGCTTAATGAAAAACTGTTTTTT
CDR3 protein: CASSPKLNEKLFF

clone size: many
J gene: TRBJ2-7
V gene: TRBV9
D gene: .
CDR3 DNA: TGTGCCAGCAGCGTAGAAGGCTTGGGACAACCCTACGAGCAGTACTTC
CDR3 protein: CASSVEGLGQPYEQYF

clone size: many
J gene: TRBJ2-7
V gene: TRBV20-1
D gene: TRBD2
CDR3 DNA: TGCAGTGCTAGTCTCCTCCAGCGGGGTCTTTACGAGCAGTACTTC
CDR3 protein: CSASLLQRGLYEQYF